The next 27 T cell receptor beta chains were all read from a single sample in a study of Ad26.COV2.S vaccination and SARS-CoV-2 variants (dated by TCRdb to the early 2020s). To prepare the library, the immunoSEQ multiplex PCR assay was applied. The table comes from immuneACCESS by way of TCRdb, which keeps in-frame sequences with V and J called. Part of the clones is missing from these tables; in studies checked, under half for an unresolved V gene and the rest for unknown reasons. The sample includes 200,000 to 300,000 clones, with about 83% observed a single time. The ten largest make up just under 3% of the sample. The treatment or condition label on this specimen signifies: about 20 received Ad26.COV2.S at low or high dose, single or two shots; roughly five received placebo; per-sample allocation not given. Repertoires of vaccine and placebo recipients were sequenced from samples taken on day 63 after the first injection.

This sample comprised peripheral blood, obtained in a trial of Ad26.COV2.S vaccine versus placebo. These receptors originate from a person between 18 and 59 years old who received the Ad26.COV2.S COVID-19 vaccine or a placebo.

The V gene is TRBV12-3 or TRBV12-4, the J gene TRBJ2-7; D is unresolved. V shed 1 base and J shed 3 bases, with 7 bases lying between them. The CDR3 totals 13 residues. The DNA for the CDR3 is TGTGCCAGCAGTTTAGGGCCATACTACGAGCAGTACGTC. Protein product: CASSLGPYYEQYV.

J is TRBJ2-3 and V is TRBV7-3, with TRBD2 matching over 10 bases. Germline CDR1 reads SGHTA; CDR2 reads FQGTGA. The CDR3 has 15 amino acids. V lost 5 bases, J lost 5 bases, and 7 bases stayed unmatched. The CDR3 DNA reads as TGTGCCAGCAGCAACAGCGGGGGGGCTGGAGATACGCAGTATTTT. This encodes CASSNSGGAGDTQYF.

The chain joins TRBV7-9 to TRBJ2-3; 7 bases align to TRBD1. J was trimmed by 6 bases and V by 6 bases; bases with no gene match: 6. Germline CDR1 SEHNR, CDR2 FQNEAQ (reference sequence). The CDR3 extends over 13 amino acids. Written as DNA, the CDR3 is TGTGCCAGCAGACCTGACAGGGCGGATACGCAGTATTTT. Translation: CASRPDRADTQYF.

This chain uses TRBV7-2 with TRBJ2-2; no clear D. The V and J ends lost 5 bases and 0 bases respectively, with 13 bases between them. Germline V lookup: CDR1 SGHTA, CDR2 FQGNSA. There are 16 residues in the CDR3. The CDR3 here is CASSTRHSANTGELFF. The CDR3 bases are TGTGCCAGCAGCACTCGGCACAGCGCGAACACCGGGGAGCTGTTTTTT.

J is TRBJ1-1 and V is TRBV6-2 or TRBV6-3; no clear D gene. This CDR3 spans 15 amino acids. Germline V gene sequence: CDR1 MNHEY, CDR2 SVGEGT. Trimming shortened V by 6 bases and J by 0 bases, and 14 bases separated the two germline ends. The chain's CDR3 is CASSPLQRMNTEAFF. The CDR3 nucleotides are TGTGCCAGCAGCCCCCTACAGAGGATGAACACTGAAGCTTTCTTT.

The chain is built from TRBV6-5 and TRBJ2-7, with TRBD1 matching 8 bases. The V segment lost 5 bases and the J segment 5 bases; nucleotides outside the gene matches: 8. The CDR3 runs to 14 residues. Germline V lookup: CDR1 MNHEY, CDR2 SVGAGI. CDR3: CASSPDRGLHEQYV. Written as DNA, the CDR3 is TGTGCCAGCAGTCCTGACAGGGGCCTACACGAGCAGTACGTC.

This clone was observed a handful of times. This rearrangement joins TRBV19 to TRBJ1-5; the D gene is possibly TRBD1 (5 bases). V was pared by 3 bases and J by 4 bases, with 7 bases between. The CDR3 extends over 13 amino acids. The V gene's germline CDR1 is LNHDA and CDR2 SQIVND (reference sequence). The CDR3 loop reads CASSIWGNQPQHF. As DNA, the CDR3 is TGTGCCAGTAGTATCTGGGGGAATCAGCCCCAGCATTTT.

The table lists this clone with a count of one. V gene TRBV7-3 combines with J gene TRBJ2-2, with no clear D. V was pared by 1 base and J by 4 bases, with 13 bases between. CDR1 and CDR2 from the germline V gene are SGHTA and FQGTGA. The CDR3 sequence is 16 residues long. CDR3 amino acids: CASSLNALSLTGELFF. The CDR3 region has the DNA TGTGCCAGCAGCTTAAATGCACTCAGCCTCACCGGGGAGCTGTTTTTT. Together with reference TRBV7-3 and TRBJ2-2, the CDR3 gives the full variable domain: GAGVSQTPSNKVTEKGKYVELRCDPISGHTALYWYRQSLGQGPEFLIYFQGTGAADDSGLPNDRFFAVRPEGSVSTLKIQRTERGDSAVYLCASSLNALSLTGELFFGEGSRLTVL.

This rearrangement joins TRBV5-5 to TRBJ2-7, with 9 positions matching TRBD2. CDR3 size: 15 residues. CDR1 and CDR2 from the germline V gene are SGHKS and YYEKEE (reference sequence). The V and J ends lost 1 base and 0 bases, in that order; junction bases with no gene match: 2. The CDR3 DNA sequence: TGTGCCAGCAGCTTGCTAGCGGGGTACTCCTACGAGCAGTACTTC. This gives the protein CASSLLAGYSYEQYF.

The chain has TRBV2 and TRBJ2-7; D ambiguous. The germline V and J ends were trimmed by 1 base and 2 bases, with 3 bases remaining between them. Per germline, CDR1 SNHLY and CDR2 FYNNEI. There are 12 residues in the CDR3. The CDR3 DNA reads TGTGCCAGCAGTGAAGAGACCTACGAGCAGTACGTC. This gives the protein CASSEETYEQYV.

This clone was recorded only once. The V gene is TRBV18, the J gene TRBJ1-1, with D perhaps TRBD1 (5 bases). This CDR3 is built from 15 residues. Trimming pared 2 bases from V and 1 base from J, leaving 11 bases between. CDR1 KGHSH and CDR2 LQKENI come from the germline V gene. The CDR3 reads CASSPGAGGNTEAFF. CDR3 in DNA: TGTGCCAGCTCACCAGGTGCCGGGGGGAACACTGAAGCTTTCTTT. Together with reference TRBV18 and TRBJ1-1, the CDR3 gives the full variable domain: NAGVMQNPRHLVRRRGQEARLRCSPMKGHSHVYWYRQLPEEGLKFMVYLQKENIIDESGMPKERFSAEFPKEGPSILRIQQVVRGDSAAYFCASSPGAGGNTEAFFGQGTRLTVV.

The V and J genes are TRBV18 and TRBJ1-6; 7 nucleotides align to TRBD1. Trimming removed 0 bases from V and 10 bases from J; junction bases left unmatched: 6. The germline V gene encodes CDR1 KGHSH and CDR2 LQKENI. This CDR3 contains 15 residues. CDR3 in DNA: TGTGCCAGCTCACCACCCCAGGGGGGAGAATCACCCCTCCACTTT. This sequence encodes CASSPPQGGESPLHF. Full variable domain (outside the CDR3, taken from reference TRBV18 and TRBJ1-6): NAGVMQNPRHLVRRRGQEARLRCSPMKGHSHVYWYRQLPEEGLKFMVYLQKENIIDESGMPKERFSAEFPKEGPSILRIQQVVRGDSAAYFCASSPPQGGESPLHFGNGTRLTVT.

The gene calls are TRBV9 and TRBJ2-3, with 9 bases aligning to TRBD2. V gave up 3 bases and J gave up 7 bases; unmatched junction bases: 12. The CDR3 has 16 amino acids. Germline-derived CDR1 and CDR2 are SGDLS and YYNGEE. The CDR3 sequence is CASSGPVAGVIYTQYF. The CDR3 bases are TGTGCCAGCAGCGGCCCCGTAGCGGGGGTAATCTATACGCAGTATTTT. Filled out from reference TRBV9 and TRBJ2-3, the complete variable domain reads DSGVTQTPKHLITATGQRVTLRCSPRSGDLSVYWYQQSLDQGLQFLIQYYNGEERAKGNILERFSAQQFPDLHSELNLSSLELGDSALYFCASSGPVAGVIYTQYFGPGTRLTVL.

This clone has a handful of counts. The chain joins TRBV7-8 to TRBJ2-5, with 12 bases identical to TRBD2. From germline, CDR1 is SGHVS and CDR2 FQNEAQ. The CDR3 extends over 19 amino acids. V lost 2 bases, J lost 2 bases, and 12 bases stayed unmatched. CDR3 coding DNA: TGTGCCAGCAGCTTAAGGCTAGCGGGAGGGAGGACTTTACAAGAGACCCAGTACTTC. Translating it yields CASSLRLAGGRTLQETQYF. Full variable domain (missing parts from reference TRBV7-8 and TRBJ2-5): GAGVSQSPRYKVAKRGQDVALRCDPISGHVSLFWYQQALGQGPEFLTYFQNEAQLDKSGLPSDRFFAERPEGSVSTLKIQRTQQEDSAVYLCASSLRLAGGRTLQETQYFGPGTRLLVL.

V and J are TRBV5-6 and TRBJ2-2, with D perhaps matching TRBD2 (6 bases). The germline V and J ends were trimmed by 4 bases and 5 bases, with 15 bases remaining between them. CDR3 size: 15 residues. Looked up from germline, CDR1 is SGHDT and CDR2 is YYEEEE. The CDR3 bases are TGTGCCAGCAGCCTCCCGGGGGTTTTGACCGGGGAGCTGTTTTTT. It yields the protein CASSLPGVLTGELFF.

This chain connects TRBV7-9 to TRBJ1-1; TRBD1 agrees at 7 bases. The J segment lost 1 base and the V segment lost 5 bases, leaving 4 bases of the junction unmatched. The length of the CDR3 is 14 residues. The germline V gene has CDR1 SEHNR and CDR2 FQNEAQ (reference sequence). CDR3 nucleotides: TGTGCCAGCAGCCCAGGGGGATGGAACACTGAAGCTTTCTTT. As protein: CASSPGGWNTEAFF.

This chain connects TRBV24-1 to TRBJ2-5; 11 bases align to TRBD1. Germline-derived CDR1 and CDR2 are KGHDR and SFDVKD. V shed 4 bases, J shed 4 bases, and the junction held 4 bases outside the gene matches. CDR3 length: 15 residues. The CDR3 DNA reads TGTGCCACCAGTGACGCTGGGACAGGGGGAGAGACCCAGTACTTC. Amino acids: CATSDAGTGGETQYF.

The chain is built from TRBV11-2 and TRBJ2-1, with D maybe TRBD1 (5 bases). The V end was cut by 2 bases, the J end by 10 bases, with 15 bases between. This CDR3 is 14 amino acids long. Germline V gene lookup returns CDR1 SGHAT and CDR2 FQNNGV. The CDR3 region is CASSLLARTPEQFF. The CDR3 nucleotides read TGTGCCAGCAGCTTATTGGCGAGGACACCCGAGCAGTTCTTC.

The genes are TRBV9 and TRBJ1-2; 8 nucleotides line up with TRBD1. The V gene end was trimmed by 3 bases and the J gene end by 3 bases; junction bases not matched to a gene: 4. The germline V gene encodes CDR1 SGDLS and CDR2 YYNGEE. The CDR3 contains 14 residues. The chain's CDR3 is CASSGTGLYYGYTF. CDR3 bases: TGTGCCAGCAGCGGGACAGGGCTTTACTATGGCTACACCTTC.

J is TRBJ1-5 and V is TRBV19; maybe TRBD1 (6 bases). This CDR3 spans 15 amino acids. The V end was cut by 7 bases, the J end by 1 base, with 14 bases between. CDR1 is LNHDA and CDR2 is SQIVND in the germline V gene (reference sequence). CDR3: CASIPQGRSNQPQHF. CDR3 nucleotide sequence: TGTGCCAGTATTCCACAGGGTCGGAGCAATCAGCCCCAGCATTTT.

This sequence joins TRBV6-6 and TRBJ1-1; D not certain. Germline lookup yields CDR1 MNHNY and CDR2 SVGAGI (reference sequence). Trimming took 2 bases from V and 4 from J, leaving 11 bases between them. The CDR3 runs to 14 residues. The CDR3 loop reads CASSYGGGSTEAFF. DNA of the CDR3: TGTGCCAGCAGTTACGGTGGAGGGTCCACTGAAGCTTTCTTT.

This rearrangement joins TRBV30 to TRBJ1-1; D is perhaps TRBD1 (5 bases). The CDR3 totals 17 residues. V was trimmed by 2 bases and J by 0 bases, leaving 19 bases between them. The V gene's germline CDR1 is GTSNPN and CDR2 SVGIG (reference sequence). The CDR3 sequence is CAWSSRERGLMNTEAFF. The CDR3 DNA is TGTGCCTGGAGTTCCAGGGAAAGAGGGCTGATGAACACTGAAGCTTTCTTT.

CDR3 bases: TGTGCCACCAGCGTCCTGAGGGATTCACCCCTCCACTTT. Amino acids: CATSVLRDSPLHF. The chain joins TRBV15 to TRBJ1-6; D is uncertain. Trimming removed 5 bases from V and 8 bases from J, with 10 bases in between. The CDR3 loop spans 13 amino acids. CDR1 is LNHNV and CDR2 is YYDKDF in the germline V gene (reference sequence). Using reference TRBV15 and TRBJ1-6 for the parts outside the CDR3, the full variable domain is DAMVIQNPRYQVTQFGKPVTLSCSQTLNHNVMYWYQQKSSQAPKLLFHYYDKDFNNEADTPDNFQSRRPNTSFCFLDIRSPGLGDTAMYLCATSVLRDSPLHFGNGTRLTVT.

J is TRBJ2-7 and V is TRBV7-8; 7 bases are shared with TRBD1. Losses at the gene ends were 1 base for V and 7 bases for J; bases not matched to a gene: 4. Germline loops: CDR1 SGHVS, CDR2 FQNEAQ. There are 13 residues in the CDR3. CDR3 region: CASSLDDRVEQYF. DNA for the CDR3: TGTGCCAGCAGCTTAGACGACAGGGTGGAGCAGTACTTC.

The genes are TRBV28 and TRBJ1-2, with 9 bases lining up with TRBD1. This CDR3 comprises 15 residues. Germline trimming cut 2 bases from V and 5 bases from J; bases unmatched to any gene: 6. CDR1 is MDHEN and CDR2 is SYDVKM in the germline V gene. In nucleotides, the CDR3 is TGTGCCAGCAGTTTAGGGACAGGGAGGAATTATGGCTACACCTTC. Translation: CASSLGTGRNYGYTF.

The chain employs TRBV24-1 and TRBJ2-7; D may be TRBD1 (5 bases). CDR3 length: 12 residues. V was cut by 5 bases and J by 3 bases, with 7 bases left in between. Germline lookup yields CDR1 KGHDR and CDR2 SFDVKD. DNA of the CDR3: TGTGCCACCAGTGGGGGCAGCTACGAGCAGTACTTC. Its protein is CATSGGSYEQYF.

J is TRBJ2-2 and V is TRBV6-2 or TRBV6-3, with 14 bases matching TRBD2. The CDR3 runs 20 residues. V gave up 4 bases and J gave up 1 base; unmatched junction bases: 11. The germline CDR1 and CDR2 sequences are MNHEY and SVGEGT. DNA of the CDR3: TGTGCCAGCAGTTCCTTCTTGGGACTAGCGGGGGAAATGAACACCGGGGAGCTGTTTTTT. Amino acid sequence: CASSSFLGLAGEMNTGELFF.